This T cell receptor (beta chain) was retrieved from a study of T cell responses to AZD1222 COVID-19 vaccine. General observations from the study: Two AZD1222 doses significantly raised spike-specific TCR breadth and depth over controls.

Data came from immunoSEQ multiplex PCR; TCRdb stores just in-frame clones and leaves some out. Of some 130,000 clones listed, about 90% were seen once; the top ten hold approximately 2%. On this clone itself: Its antigen is as yet unknown.

The sequences come from peripheral blood, collected 28 days after the second AZD1222 dose. The receptor's source is an adult who received the AZD1222 COVID-19 vaccine.

The CDR3 DNA is TGTGCCACCAGTGATAGTATGAACACTGAAGCTTTCTTT. Protein sequence: CATSDSMNTEAFF. This chain joins TRBV24-1 and TRBJ1-1, with unresolved D. CDR1 and CDR2 from the germline V gene are KGHDR and SFDVKD. The ends were cut back, 3 bases at V and 0 bases at J, with 4 bases in the middle. The CDR3 is 13 residues long.